This T cell receptor beta chain emerged from a study of response to subunit inactivated influenza vaccine (dated by TCRdb to the late 2010s). Background on the whole study: To follow how T cells responded to a trivalent subunit inactivated influenza vaccine, the researchers relied on deep quantitative profiling of the T cell receptor repertoire.

The CDR3 numbers 14 residues from cysteine through phenylalanine. The only DNA kept is the CDR3, 42 bases in frame from the first base. The germline V and J ends show losses of 2 bases and 12 bases respectively, and no gene match explains 8 bases of the junction. The method behind the library was RT-PCR. The data were produced on an Illumina HiSeq 2500. The public reads were reprocessed in TCRdb via fastp at Q25 and MiXCR, keeping in-frame beta chains. Each entry merges the rows of one CDR3 protein and shows their most common DNA and genes. Within this sample are about 540,000 distinct CDR3 sequences, with around 21% of them counted one time only. Clones ranked in the top ten supply 2.5% to 3% of the sample. On the study overall, not on this receptor specifically: The authors suggested that each seasonal influenza vaccination may recruit only a limited number of new T cells.

Of note for this clonotype: The antigen it binds to is not known. Per-nucleotide qualities are absent, and no much larger clonotype sits a single base away.

Another study also made use of these data, one on T cells expressing NK-cell markers. Per that second paper: 5'RACE template switching, by which a universal primer site and unique molecular identifiers were added, was used to make TCR beta cDNA libraries. In sorted CD3+CD56+NKG2C+, CD3+CD56+NKG2C- and CD3+CD56-NKG2C+ T-cell subsets from 7 to 9 donors, TCR beta-chain repertoires were profiled. Among the eight sequenced donors, seven were HCMV-seropositive and one was HCMV-seronegative. In several experiments an anti-gammadeltaTCR antibody was added to restrict sorting to alphabetaTCR-expressing T cells. For several donors, the dominant CD3+CD56+NKG2C+ clonotypes were among the top 10 CD8+ clonotypes and accounted for about 1.0-7.5% of CD8+ T cells. Those dominant clonotypes were again the most abundant among CD3+CD56-NKG2C+ cells in a few donors, at about 25-65%. It remained unclear whether the expanded NKG2C-expressing T cell clones were specific for HCMV antigens. The eight sequenced donors were randomly selected healthy volunteers, three men and five women. HCMV-specific IgG was detected in serum with a commercial ELISA kit to determine HCMV serostatus. Peripheral blood mononuclear cells were isolated from blood by Ficoll density gradient centrifugation. CD4+ and CD8+ T cells were isolated from PBMC by magnetic immunoseparation with Miltenyi isolation kits. Synthesis of cDNA was primed from the TCR beta constant segment and was followed by two consecutive PCR amplification steps. Libraries were sequenced as 2 x 150 bp reads on Illumina HiSeq 2000/2500, MiSeq or NextSeq. MIGEC was used to demultiplex reads and group the reads by UMI, and MiTCR was used to assemble and quantify clonotypes. To exclude erroneous sequences, any TCR cDNA sequence not supported by at least two reads was discarded. The tcR package was used for downstream repertoire analysis, and clonotypes were matched between fractions using CDR3 nucleotide sequence together with V segment. VDJmatch was used to annotate antigen specificity against VDJdb, with one amino acid substitution allowed in CDR3.

The TCR originated in a man aged 45-60 years who received an inactivated influenza vaccine. Donor details come from another sample of the same person, matched by shared clones. The sample consisted of CD4+ T cells sorted from PBMCs, taken about 12 days after vaccination. Recombination linked TRBV12-3 or TRBV12-4 to TRBJ2-1; 9 bases in the junction line up with TRBD1. The CDR3 in this case is CASSLWDRDPPQFF. The nucleotides read TGTGCCAGCAGTTTATGGGACAGGGATCCACCGCAGTTCTTC.